This T cell receptor beta chain was obtained from a study of cytomegalovirus exposure and HLA in healthy donors. Findings and limits, study-wide: Researchers catalogued 160 or so TCR beta chains as cytomegalovirus-associated.

From germline, CDR1 is SGHVS and CDR2 FQNEAQ. V lost 1 base, J lost 0 bases, and 10 bases lay in between. This CDR3 spans 16 amino acids. Both 60 Vbeta primers and 13 Jbeta primers went into the PCR. The assay was immunoSEQ multiplex PCR, and TCRdb's table has in-frame clones only and misses some. This table has almost 200,000 clones, roughly 85% appearing once. Details on this clone: Its antigen is still unknown.

This clonotype was obtained from a woman aged 45-59 years in good health and CMV-seronegative. V and J are TRBV7-8 and TRBJ1-5; D gene ambiguous. Sequenced sample: PBMCs. CDR3 sequence reads: CASSLGDWYSNQPQHF. The DNA for the CDR3 is TGTGCCAGCAGCTTAGGTGACTGGTATAGCAATCAGCCCCAGCATTTT.